Listed below are T cell receptor beta chains from one sample, sequenced in a study of PD-L1 blockade in urothelial cancer. Data came from immunoSEQ multiplex PCR; TCRdb stores just in-frame clones and leaves some out. The data contain about 70,000 clones, approximately 80% of them seen just once; the ten biggest clones take up approximately 4.7%. Material: PBMCs, obtained around atezolizumab (anti-PD-L1) treatment. Receptors originate from a man between 65 and 80 years old with urothelial cancer. The CDR3 runs from the conserved cysteine through the conserved F or W. D genes are given only for firm matches. Expanded clones get a size class; other rows say once, few or many, or leave the size out.

>TRBV19|few|TRBJ1-1|14|-
TGTGCCAGCCGACAGCCTCTTCTGAACACTGAAGCTTTCTTT
CASRQPLLNTEAFF
>TRBV19|-|TRBJ2-1|16|-
TGTGCCAGTAGTTCCCGGGCAGGGAACTCCTACAATGAGCAGTTCTTC
CASSSRAGNSYNEQFF
>TRBV4-2|once|TRBJ2-1|15|-
TGTGCCAGCAGCCAAGAAGTAGCCTCCTACAATGAGCAGTTCTTC
CASSQEVASYNEQFF
>TRBV10-3|once|TRBJ2-7|16|-
TGTGCCATCAGTGATCCCCGTGTGGCGGGGTACTACGAGCAGTACTTC
CAISDPRVAGYYEQYF
>TRBV27|-|TRBJ2-1|15|TRBD2
TGTGCCAGCAGTTTATCACTAGCGGGTTACAATGAGCAGTTCTTC
CASSLSLAGYNEQFF
>TRBV27|few|TRBJ1-1|14|TRBD1
TGTGCCAGCAGTTGGGGGACAGGGAACACTGAAGCTTTCTTT
CASSWGTGNTEAFF
>TRBV28|few|TRBJ1-1|14|-
TGTGCCAGCAGTTTTGGGGGGGATAGAACTGAAGCTTTCTTT
CASSFGGDRTEAFF
>TRBV28|-|TRBJ1-5|13|-
TGTGCCAGCAGTTTACTAGGCAATCAGCCCCAGCATTTT
CASSLLGNQPQHF
>TRBV5-1|-|TRBJ2-7|16|TRBD2
TGCGCCAGCAGCTTGATAGCGGGAGGGAGCTCCTACGAGCAGTACTTC
CASSLIAGGSSYEQYF
>TRBV27|-|TRBJ2-3|14|-
TGTGCCAGCAGTTTATCGTCCAGCGCAGATACGCAGTATTTT
CASSLSSSADTQYF
>TRBV5-1|-|TRBJ2-1|15|TRBD1
TGCGCCAGCAGCACCACCGGGACAGTATACAATGAGCAGTTCTTC
CASSTTGTVYNEQFF
>TRBV7-6|-|TRBJ1-1|15|-
TGTGCCAGCACCGACTATCAACAGGGGAACACTGAAGCTTTCTTT
CASTDYQQGNTEAFF
>TRBV7-6|-|TRBJ2-5|14|TRBD2
TGTGCCAGCAGCTTGGGGACTAGCGGGAGGACCCAGTACTTC
CASSLGTSGRTQYF
>TRBV10-2|-|TRBJ2-7|17|-
TGCGCCAGCAGTGAGAAGAGGGTAGGGCAGATGAGGTACGAGCAGTACTTC
CASSEKRVGQMRYEQYF
>TRBV19|once|TRBJ1-1|13|-
TGTGCCAGTAGTGCTTCCAGGAACACTGAAGCTTTCTTT
CASSASRNTEAFF
>TRBV14|-|TRBJ2-1|15|-
TGTGCCAGCAGCCAAGAGCTAACCGGGAGTCATGAGCAGTTCTTC
CASSQELTGSHEQFF
>TRBV28|-|TRBJ2-3|17|TRBD2
TGTGCCAGCAGTTCACAGCGGGGGGGCTGGAGCACAGATACGCAGTATTTT
CASSSQRGGWSTDTQYF
>TRBV7-8|once|TRBJ2-6|15|TRBD1
TGTGCCAGCAGCGCGGACAGGGCAGGGGCCAACGTCCTGACTTTC
CASSADRAGANVLTF
>TRBV5-5|-|TRBJ1-4|15|-
TGTGCCAGCAGCTTGGCCCAGGGGTATAATGAAAAACTGTTTTTT
CASSLAQGYNEKLFF
>TRBV28|-|TRBJ2-5|14|TRBD1
TGTGCCAGCAGTTTAGGACAGGGAAGGGAGACCCAGTACTTC
CASSLGQGRETQYF
>TRBV5-3|-|TRBJ1-5|14|TRBD1
TGTGCCAGAAGCCGGGGACAGTACAATCAGCCCCAGCATTTT
CARSRGQYNQPQHF
>TRBV5-4|-|TRBJ2-7|14|-
TGTGCCAGCAGCTTGAGGGGAGGAGAATACGAGCAGTACTTC
CASSLRGGEYEQYF
>TRBV21-1|once|TRBJ2-3|17|-
TGTGCCAGCAGCAAAGGGGGGACTCCCGTAGGCACAGATACGCAGTATTTT
CASSKGGTPVGTDTQYF
>TRBV25-1|-|TRBJ2-7|17|TRBD1
TGTGCCAGCAGTGAATACCGGGCTCGGGACAGGGAGTACGAGCAGTACTTC
CASSEYRARDREYEQYF
>TRBV7-9|-|TRBJ1-4|13|-
TGTGCCAGCAGCTTAGGACAGAGGGAAAAACTGTTTTTT
CASSLGQREKLFF
>TRBV5-1|once|TRBJ2-1|17|-
TGCGCCAGCAGCTTGGGCGGGGGCCCACTGGGTAACAATGAGCAGTTCTTC
CASSLGGGPLGNNEQFF
>TRBV6-1|-|TRBJ2-7|15|TRBD2
TGTGCCAGCAGGGCCAACCGGGGGGGCTCCTACGAGCAGTACTTC
CASRANRGGSYEQYF
>TRBV28|once|TRBJ2-2|14|-
TGTGCCAGCAGTTCGAGGGGGAGTGGCGGGGAGCTGTTTTTT
CASSSRGSGGELFF